Reported below is one TCR beta chain. Its antigen is unknown. Per-base quality was not reported, and no clone a single base away is much larger than it. Relative to germline, V is missing 4 bases and J is missing 5 bases, with 5 bases of the junction outside any gene match. The cysteine opens and the phenylalanine closes a CDR3 of 14 amino acids. The entry retains the CDR3 DNA only, 42 bases that are in frame from base 1. CDR1 and CDR2 (SGHNT, YYREEE) derive from the germline V gene (reference sequence). Library generation was performed with the immunoSEQ multiplex PCR assay. The multiplex PCR relied on a mix of 60 forward primers for TCR Vbeta segments and 13 reverse primers for TCR Jbeta segments. Amplification of the CDR3 region of rearranged TCR beta genes was performed with a multiplex PCR assay on genomic DNA. Amplified TCR beta libraries were sequenced as 87-base-pair reads on the Illumina HiSeq System. The study's processing was this. In a later analysis, tens of millions of unique TCR beta chains were counted across the 500 to 700 repertoires, and roughly 10 million of these chains were shared by at least two donors. To remove PCR and sequencing errors, raw reads were error-corrected and collapsed into unique sequences using a nearest-neighbor algorithm that merged closely related sequences. To assign V, D and J gene segments, CDR3 sequences were aligned to IMGT reference sequences. Each retained sequence needed at least a six-nucleotide match to both a V gene segment and a J gene segment. Rearrangements were called productive when the CDR3 lacked stop codons and stayed in frame with V and J; all others were non-productive. CDR3 was defined according to IMGT convention as the region running from the second conserved V-encoded cysteine to the conserved J-encoded phenylalanine. In an earlier analysis of more than 550 of the donors, sequences lacking an unambiguous match to a single V gene segment were excluded. An earlier analysis of 500 to 600 of the donors classified V segments as functional when productive rearrangements were above 56.7% and as segregating when the standard deviation between donors was above 5%. A statistical classification framework was built to diagnose cytomegalovirus status from the catalog of TCR beta chain sequences. In a later analysis, TCR nucleotide sequences were compared against IMGT/GENE-DB human TR gene sequences so that V and J genes could be assigned. Using the TCRdist pipeline, a later analysis assigned CDR3 sequences along with most-parsimonious VDJ recombination scenarios. In a later analysis, each TCR beta chain was defined by its CDR3 amino acid sequence together with its V-gene family, and reads lacking a unique V-gene family were excluded. As a way to deal with suspected cross-contamination and a sequencing artifact, a later analysis dropped hundreds of nucleotide sequences that were highly shared and had low generation probability. For each public chain, a later analysis derived a clonal expansion index from normalized ranks of inferred template counts within each repertoire. Generation probabilities in a later analysis came from a VDJ recombination model fitted to out-of-frame rearrangements, and those results were checked against IGoR. Hypergeometric tests were used in a later analysis to score TCR-TCR, TCR-HLA and TCR-CMV co-occurrence, with a repertoire-size bias correction applied to the TCR pairs. False discovery rates were estimated in a later analysis by permuting HLA or CMV assignments 20 times. In a later analysis, co-occurring TCRs were grouped using DBSCAN, and TCRdist sequence similarity was added for clustering within HLA-allele-positive subsets. Repertoires with fewer than 30,000 or more than 120,000 public chains were left out of co-occurrence clustering, as were a handful of repertoires with anomalous nucleotide sharing. The table was pulled from immuneACCESS by TCRdb, which kept in-frame rearrangements only. Such tables lose some clones; where checked, under half of the loss comes from unresolved V genes, and the rest has no known cause. V and J calls and clone size are as listed in that table; D and trimming were resolved from the DNA. Within this sample are approximately 130,000 clones, with 81% of them counted one time only. The ten largest clones add up to about 2% of the sample.

The sample originates from a study of cytomegalovirus exposure and HLA in healthy donors (dated by TCRdb to 2016 to 2017). Background for the entire study: An earlier analysis of a few hundred of the donors reported about 280 Gb of sequence data and roughly 120 million unique TCR beta sequences obtained from some 170 million T cells. An early release that covered approximately 600 HLA-typed donors contained about 300 gigabases of sequencing data and approximately 85 million unique TCR sequences. Among the roughly 410 genotyped donors, approximately 81% belonged to the genetic ancestry cluster associated with self-reported Caucasian donors. The aim of the study was to test whether cataloging public T cell receptors could identify signatures of past pathogen exposure. The study profiled the T cell repertoires of under 700 subjects by immunosequencing and related them to cytomegalovirus serostatus. Along with the approximately 700-subject first cohort, a separate validation cohort of more than 90 different subjects was used. To predict cytomegalovirus infection status, the study combined high-throughput TCR immunosequencing, statistical association of individual TCRs with disease status, and machine learning. A later analysis re-examined previously published TCR beta repertoires from just over 650 donors and added high-resolution HLA genotyping to investigate patterns of TCR occurrence. The later analysis used no new phenotypic data to find candidate immune exposures, relying instead on TCR beta sequences and their occurrence across donors. To decide whether each TCR beta V gene segment behaved as functional or pseudogenic, an earlier analysis of fewer than 750 of the donors relied on high-throughput TCR beta sequencing. Alongside the repertoire data, information on donor age, sex, ethnicity and CMV serostatus was compiled. In a later genetic analysis, genome-wide SNP genotypes for about three fifths of the roughly 670 donors were used, and that subset was treated as a discovery cohort. Every repertoire in the discovery cohort had been generated on one and the same sequencing platform. HLA typing included class I and class II loci at four-digit resolution. The number of typed donors differed by locus: 629-630 for A, B, C, DRB1 and DQB1; some 500 for DQA1; around 610 for DPA1; and some 470 for DPB1. Roughly five DR-DQ haplotypes were handled as single units for association and clustering, since linkage in the cohort was strong. Among some 410 genotyped donors of the cohort, an average of roughly 230,000 unique TCR beta nucleotide sequences was sequenced per donor, of which about 19% were non-productive. What the authors observed across the whole study: In both the original and validation cohorts, the classifier was reported to diagnose cytomegalovirus status with high specificity and sensitivity. In an earlier analysis of fewer than 700 of the donors, most TCR beta V segments appeared in productive rearrangements about 87% or about 30% of the time, broadly matching IMGT annotations. At a false discovery rate of 0.05, a later analysis linked 15,000 to 20,000 TCR beta sequences to specific HLA alleles. According to a later genetic analysis, donors in an Asian-associated ancestry cluster had fewer N-insertions in productive TCRs than the roughly 670-donor mean. Strong co-occurrence of HLA alleles, especially DR and DQ, made assigning TCR associations to individual alleles difficult. The sequencing pipeline was judged likely to have produced a cluster of highly shared sequence variants as a technical artifact. A further reported finding was that TCR beta sequences accurately predicted the HLA-A and HLA-B alleles for most subjects in the first cohort. The study listed approximately 150 TCR beta chains as associated with cytomegalovirus. Roughly uniform sequencing depth across donors was assumed in presence/absence analyses, although this assumption may not hold. While some public TCRs were present in many individuals, most TCR sequences turned up only very rarely across donors. Correlated functional status among segregating V segments might be attributable to linkage disequilibrium, but an unknown experimental factor could not be ruled out. The only immune exposure information available for the cohort was CMV serostatus. Because counts were too low, some 17 rarely observed V segments, including chromosome 9 orphons, were excluded from the earlier analysis of fewer than 650 of the donors. A later analysis found that TCR association rates varied across HLA loci, with DRB1 alleles showing the most associated TCRs and HLA-C alleles the fewest. Because some donors lacked HLA typing at each locus, the association tests relied only on the typed subset. The 87-base-pair reads could not distinguish some IMGT-functional V segments, including TRBV6-2 and TRBV6-3, so those segments were excluded. In a later analysis, most CMV-associated TCR beta chains were found to appear HLA-restricted, with HLA associations seemingly driven largely by CMV exposure. In vitro tests confirmed that three of the cytomegalovirus-associated TCR beta chains recognize cytomegalovirus antigens. In a later analysis, HLA-associated TCR beta chains were found to be more clonally expanded and to have lower generation probabilities than equally common non-associated chains. In this cohort, only TCR beta chains were sequenced, and detectable features were limited by the absence of alpha or paired-chain data. The authors suggested that the approach could potentially be generalized to other disease states and immunological phenotypes. V-gene and J-gene trimming of TCR beta chains was associated with a missense DCLRE1C variant in a later genetic analysis, and the association was replicated in an independent cohort. According to a later analysis, parvovirus B19, influenza, CMV and Epstein-Barr virus appeared linked to several top co-occurrence clusters.

In total, approximately 690 healthy bone marrow donors made up the cohort. At the time of sampling, every cohort member was nominally healthy, though immune exposures that went unrecorded were likely present. The donor was CMV seronegative and was included in the group of hundreds of seronegative cohort members. A peripheral blood sample was provided by each donor, and peripheral blood mononuclear cells were used for TCR beta sequencing. Genomic DNA was extracted from the blood cell samples with the Qiagen DNeasy Blood Extraction Kit. Specimen: PBMCs. This sequence originates from a woman between 40 and 50 years old in good health and CMV-seronegative. The V and J segments used are TRBV5-4 and TRBJ1-2; TRBD1 fits 10 bases in the junction. The nucleotide sequence is TGTGCCAGCAGCACTGGACAGGGGGGGTATGGCTACACCTTC. Its protein product is CASSTGQGGYGYTF.